These 17 T cell receptor beta chains were all obtained from the same sample, sequenced in a study of T-cell reconstitution after alpha-beta-depleted transplantation in children. Preparation of the TCRbeta library involved a method that used unique molecular identifiers. TCRdb ran MiXCR on the PCR reads and lists one entry per CDR3 protein. This sample has 490,000 or so distinct CDR3 sequences; around 13% occur once, and the top ten carry around 5.8%. The input for sequencing was PBMCs from the stem cell graft donor, taken from the stem cell graft. The receptors come from a human donor who donated a stem cell graft to a child with combined immunodeficiency.

In this sample, this clonotype turned up many times. The chain uses TRBV12-3 or TRBV12-4 and TRBJ2-4; D is unresolved. V was shortened by 4 bases and J by 0 bases, with 10 bases between the two germline ends. The CDR3 totals 15 residues. CDR3 sequence: CASSSGSVAKNIQYF. CDR3 coding DNA: TGTGCCAGCAGTTCGGGTTCCGTAGCCAAAAACATTCAGTACTTC.

Only a few counts were recorded for this clonotype. The V gene is TRBV21-1, the J gene TRBJ2-2; TRBD1 is the table's D call and was not checked against the DNA. TRBV21-1 is designated a pseudogene. The CDR3 sequence is 19 residues long. The CDR3 spells CASSKSLPFGTDATGELFF. CDR3 bases: TGTGCCAGCAGCAAATCGCTTCCTTTCGGGACAGACGCCACCGGGGAGCTGTTTTTT.

On this clonotype: The junction departs from the called germline gene at one end, perhaps through a read error. This chain links TRBV12-3 or TRBV12-4 with TRBJ2-5; 16 bases fit TRBD2. This CDR3 spans 17 amino acids. The CDR3 DNA follows: TGTGCCAGCAGTTCCTCGGGACTAGCGGGAGGGCCAGAGACCCAGTGCTTC. Protein sequence: CASSSSGLAGGPETQCF.

The chain carries TRBV12-3 or TRBV12-4 and TRBJ2-7; 8 positions match TRBD2. V lost 3 bases and J lost 5; bases outside the gene matches: 9. The CDR3 contains 15 residues. The CDR3: CASSLAPRGVDEQYF. CDR3 nucleotides: TGTGCCAGCAGTTTGGCCCCGCGGGGGGTAGACGAGCAGTACTTC.

V usage is TRBV20-1 and J usage is TRBJ2-4, with TRBD1 matching over 8 bases. This CDR3 is 15 amino acids long. CDR1 and CDR2 from the germline V gene are DFQATT and SNEGSKA (reference sequence). Germline trimming cut 4 bases from V and 2 bases from J; bases unmatched to any gene: 7. CDR3: CSANRQGTTKNIQYF. As DNA, the CDR3 is TGCAGTGCTAACCGACAGGGGACGACCAAAAACATTCAGTACTTC.

CDR3 amino acids: CASSPLLDRGSYNEQFF. The CDR3 DNA is TGTGCCAGCTCACCACTCTTGGACAGGGGCTCCTACAATGAGCAGTTCTTC. The rearrangement joins TRBV18 to TRBJ2-1; 9 bases align to TRBD1. The CDR3 consists of 17 residues. The V gene's germline CDR1 is KGHSH and CDR2 LQKENI. V lost 1 base and J lost 0; bases outside the gene matches: 4.

This clonotype was picked up many times. The J gene is TRBJ2-3, the V gene TRBV6-5; D is perhaps TRBD2 (5 bases). With 6 bases removed from V and 7 bases from J, the gap between germline ends came to 20 bases. Per the germline V gene, CDR1 is MNHEY and CDR2 is SVGAGI. The CDR3 covers 15 residues. Here the CDR3 DNA reads TGTGCCAGCAGCTTAACCCGGACTCCACGAAATACGCAGTATTTT. Protein product: CASSLTRTPRNTQYF.

The V and J genes are TRBV30 and TRBJ2-3; the D gene is possibly TRBD2 (6 bases). V was trimmed by 4 bases and J by 1 base, leaving 15 bases between them. Germline assignment: CDR1 GTSNPN and CDR2 SVGIG (reference sequence). This CDR3 has 15 residues. The CDR3, as DNA: TGTGCCTGGACCCCCGGGCGCGGGGGCACAGATACGCAGTATTTT. Its translation is CAWTPGRGGTDTQYF.

This clonotype has a count of ten or more. The chain combines TRBV5-6 with TRBJ2-3; TRBD1 aligns across 9 bases. V was clipped by 3 bases and J by 2 bases; unmatched bases: 4. CDR1 and CDR2 from the germline V gene are SGHDT and YYEEEE. The CDR3 has 15 residues. The CDR3 DNA reads TGTGCCAGCAGCTACCGGGACAGGGACACAGATACGCAGTATTTT. Translating it yields CASSYRDRDTDTQYF.

This clonotype came up a few times. V and J are TRBV4-3 and TRBJ2-5; 7 bases align to TRBD1. Germline lookup yields CDR1 LGHNA and CDR2 YSLEER. CDR3 length: 15 amino acids. Trimming removed 1 base from V and 2 bases from J; junction bases left unmatched: 4. Written as DNA, the CDR3 is TGCGCCAGCAGCCAAGGGGACAGAGGGCAAGAGACCCAGTACTTC. Translating gives CASSQGDRGQETQYF.

This clonotype has at least ten counts. The chain is built from TRBV29-1 and TRBJ2-5; unclear D gene. V was cut by 2 bases and J by 4 bases, with 5 bases left in between. Germline-derived CDR1 and CDR2 are SQVTM and ANQGSEA. The CDR3 spans 11 residues. The CDR3 coding sequence is TGCAGCGTTGAACTGGGAGAGACCCAGTACTTC. Protein product: CSVELGETQYF. Full variable domain (outside the CDR3, taken from reference TRBV29-1 and TRBJ2-5): SAVISQKPSRDICQRGTSLTIQCQVDSQVTMMFWYRQQPGQSLTLIATANQGSEATYESGFVIDKFPISRPNLTFSTLTVSNMSPEDSSIYLCSVELGETQYFGPGTRLLVL.

The rearrangement uses TRBV2 and TRBJ2-5; D possibly corresponds to TRBD1 (6 bases). With 7 bases removed from V and 2 bases from J, the gap between germline ends came to 8 bases. This CDR3 is built from 12 residues. The germline gives CDR1 SNHLY, CDR2 FYNNEI. The CDR3 nucleotides are TGTGCCAGCATGGGACAACAAGAGACCCAGTACTTC. It specifies CASMGQQETQYF.

Many counts were recorded for this clonotype. The J gene is TRBJ1-4, the V gene TRBV12-3 or TRBV12-4; D unresolved. The CDR3 extends over 11 amino acids. V lost 4 bases and J 8 bases, leaving 5 bases between the germline ends. CDR3 region: CASSSGEKLFF. The CDR3 nucleotides are TGTGCCAGCAGTTCGGGCGAAAAACTGTTTTTT.

V is TRBV9 and J is TRBJ2-6; D remains ambiguous. V was shortened by 4 bases and J by 2 bases, with 13 bases between the two germline ends. The CDR3 has 16 residues. The germline V gene has CDR1 SGDLS and CDR2 YYNGEE. The CDR3 protein is CASSSRSLAGANVLTF. DNA of the CDR3: TGTGCCAGCAGCTCTCGTAGTCTAGCTGGGGCCAACGTCCTGACTTTC.

This clonotype was picked up a small number of times. The chain recombines TRBV20-1 with TRBJ2-1; TRBD2 aligns across 8 bases. There are 15 residues in the CDR3. Trimming took 1 base from V and 6 from J; bases not matched to a gene: 8. The V gene's germline CDR1 is DFQATT and CDR2 SNEGSKA (reference sequence). This chain's CDR3 is CSARVAGGAANEQFF. The CDR3 DNA reads as TGCAGTGCTAGAGTGGCGGGAGGCGCGGCCAATGAGCAGTTCTTC.

V is TRBV7-7 and J is TRBJ2-1; D might be TRBD2 (5 bases). The V gene's germline CDR1 is SSHAT and CDR2 FNYEAQ (reference sequence). Between the trimmed V and J ends, which lost 8 bases and 5 bases, there was a span of 22 bases. The CDR3 spans 16 residues. The CDR3 coding sequence is TGTGCCAGCGCTCGAGTAGCGACCCTATCTGACAATGAGCAGTTCTTC. This encodes CASARVATLSDNEQFF.

This clonotype has at least ten counts. This chain joins TRBV2 and TRBJ2-1; 10 bases are shared with TRBD1. The CDR3 runs to 13 residues. Trimming at V came to 4 bases and at J to 6 bases, leaving 0 bases not matched to a gene. CDR1 and CDR2 (germline): SNHLY, FYNNEI. The CDR3 coding sequence is TGTGCCAGCAGTGGGACAGGGGGCAATGAGCAGTTCTTC. Its protein is CASSGTGGNEQFF.